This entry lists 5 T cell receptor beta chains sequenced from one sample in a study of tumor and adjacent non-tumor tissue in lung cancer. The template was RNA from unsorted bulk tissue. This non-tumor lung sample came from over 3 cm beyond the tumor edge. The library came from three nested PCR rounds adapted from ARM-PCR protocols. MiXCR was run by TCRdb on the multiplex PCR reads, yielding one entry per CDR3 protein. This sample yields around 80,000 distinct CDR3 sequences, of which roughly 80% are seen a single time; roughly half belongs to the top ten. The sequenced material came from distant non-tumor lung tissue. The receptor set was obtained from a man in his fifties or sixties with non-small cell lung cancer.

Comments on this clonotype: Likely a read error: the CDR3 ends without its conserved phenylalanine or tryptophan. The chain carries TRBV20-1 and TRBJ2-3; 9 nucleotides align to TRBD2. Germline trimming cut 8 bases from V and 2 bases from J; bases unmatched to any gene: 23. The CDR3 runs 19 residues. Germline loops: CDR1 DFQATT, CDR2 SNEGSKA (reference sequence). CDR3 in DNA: TGCAGTTCGACCACCCTGGGACTAGCCGACAGTGGGCACACAGATACGCAGTATTTG. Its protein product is CSSTTLGLADSGHTDTQYL.

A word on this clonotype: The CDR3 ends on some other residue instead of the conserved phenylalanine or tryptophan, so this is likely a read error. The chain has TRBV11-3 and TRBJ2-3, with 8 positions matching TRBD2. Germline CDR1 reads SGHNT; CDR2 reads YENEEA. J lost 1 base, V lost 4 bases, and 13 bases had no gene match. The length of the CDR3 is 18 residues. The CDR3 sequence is CASSSLRRVRGGTDTQYL. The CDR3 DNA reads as TGTGCCAGCAGCTCCCTCCGTAGGGTGCGGGGGGGCACAGATACGCAGTATTTG.

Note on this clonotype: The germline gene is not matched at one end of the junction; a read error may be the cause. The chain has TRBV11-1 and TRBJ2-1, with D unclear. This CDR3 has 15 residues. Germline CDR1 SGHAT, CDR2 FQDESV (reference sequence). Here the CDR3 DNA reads TGTGCCTGCAGCTTAGCCTTGTCGGGTTACAATGAGCAGTCCTTC. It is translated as CACSLALSGYNEQSF.

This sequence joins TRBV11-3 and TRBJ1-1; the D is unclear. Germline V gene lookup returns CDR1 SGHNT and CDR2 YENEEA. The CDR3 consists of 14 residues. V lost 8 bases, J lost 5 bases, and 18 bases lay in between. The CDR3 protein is CASCSHGRQTEAFF. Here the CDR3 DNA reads TGTGCCAGCTGTTCGCACGGAAGGCAGACTGAAGCTTTCTTT.

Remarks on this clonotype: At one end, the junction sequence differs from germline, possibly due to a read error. CDR3 residues: CASTGYEGNLPLHF. The CDR3 DNA reads TGTGCCAGTACAGGGTATGAGGGGAATTTACCCCTCCACTTT. The V and J genes are TRBV28 and TRBJ1-6; D is perhaps TRBD1 (6 bases). CDR1 and CDR2 (germline): MDHEN, SYDVKM. There are 14 residues in the CDR3.